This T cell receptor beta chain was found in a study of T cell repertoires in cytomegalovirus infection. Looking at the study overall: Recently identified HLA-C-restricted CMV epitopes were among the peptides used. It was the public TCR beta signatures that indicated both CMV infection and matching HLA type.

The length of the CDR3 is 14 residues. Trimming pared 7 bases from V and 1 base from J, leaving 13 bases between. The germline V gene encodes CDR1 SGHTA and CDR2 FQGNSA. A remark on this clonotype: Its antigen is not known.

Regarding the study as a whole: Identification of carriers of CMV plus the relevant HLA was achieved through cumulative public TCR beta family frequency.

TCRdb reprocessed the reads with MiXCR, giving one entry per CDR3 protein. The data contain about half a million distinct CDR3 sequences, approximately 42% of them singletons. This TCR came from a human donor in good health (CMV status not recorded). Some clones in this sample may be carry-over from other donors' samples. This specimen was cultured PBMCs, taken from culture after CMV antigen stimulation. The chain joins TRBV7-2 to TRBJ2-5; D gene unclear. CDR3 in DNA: TGTGCCAGCACCATTAATGGACCCCAAGAGACCCAGTACTTC. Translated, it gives CASTINGPQETQYF.